The 4 T cell receptor beta chains below all came from one sample that was sequenced in a study of T-cell reconstitution after alpha-beta-depleted transplantation in children. Library preparation (for TCRbeta) was performed with unique molecular identifiers. Each CDR3 protein gets one entry after TCRdb re-called the PCR reads with MiXCR. The data contain around 200,000 distinct CDR3 sequences, approximately 6.6% of them seen just once; the ten biggest clones take up 3% to 3.5%. This specimen was PBMCs from the stem cell graft donor, taken from the stem cell graft. These receptors were taken from a human donor who donated a stem cell graft to a child with Wiskott-Aldrich syndrome.

This clonotype was seen at least ten times. The V gene is TRBV29-1, the J gene TRBJ1-1; D call uncertain. The V end lost 4 bases, the J end lost 8 bases, and 14 bases lay between the germline ends. Germline CDR1 is SQVTM and CDR2 is ANQGSEA. The CDR3 loop spans 12 amino acids. The CDR3 bases are TGCAGCGTTGGTGAGGCCTACCGAGAAGCTTTCTTT. As protein: CSVGEAYREAFF.

This rearrangement joins TRBV20-1 to TRBJ1-5; D is ambiguous. The CDR3 length is 15 residues. The V gene's germline CDR1 is DFQATT and CDR2 SNEGSKA (reference sequence). V dropped 6 bases and J dropped 0 bases, with 15 bases sitting between them. The CDR3 protein is CSAHSGTNSNQPQHF. For the CDR3, the DNA is TGCAGTGCGCATTCGGGAACGAATAGCAATCAGCCCCAGCATTTT.

This clonotype was counted at least ten times. The chain carries TRBV20-1 and TRBJ1-1; 7 positions match TRBD1. Trimming at V came to 2 bases and at J to 7 bases, leaving 13 bases not matched to a gene. Germline V gene sequence: CDR1 DFQATT, CDR2 SNEGSKA (reference sequence). This CDR3 region has 15 residues. The CDR3 DNA reads as TGCAGTGCTAGAACCCCAGAGGGGGCTAAGGTTGAAGCTTTCTTT. This encodes CSARTPEGAKVEAFF.

The chain is built from TRBV3-1 and TRBJ2-7; 16 nucleotides match TRBD2. Germline V gene lookup returns CDR1 LGHDT and CDR2 YNNKEL (reference sequence). This CDR3 comprises 19 residues. Trimming cost V 0 bases and J 3 bases; bases outside gene matches: 8. The CDR3 region has the DNA TGTGCCAGCAGCCAAGAAGAGGGGACTAGCGGGGGGGGGTACTACGAGCAGTACTTC. Translated, it gives CASSQEEGTSGGGYYEQYF.